This TCR beta chain comes out of a study of T cells after yellow fever vaccination. This clonotype was counted many times. Its antigen is unidentified. Production of TCR cDNA was by 5'RACE template switching, which also added a universal primer site and UMIs. TCRdb re-called the 5' RACE reads through MiXCR, storing one row per CDR3 protein. The top ten hold around 16% of the sample, which has a few hundred thousand distinct CDR3 sequences, roughly 6.2% seen once. General study points: Any FACS-sorted repertoire could hold abundant clonotypes that contaminate it from the bulk population.

Between the trimmed V and J ends, which lost 7 bases and 1 base, there was a span of 10 bases. The CDR3 is 14 residues long. The J gene is TRBJ2-2, the V gene TRBV12-3 or TRBV12-4; D is undetermined. Sequenced material: PBMCs, taken 5 days after the yellow fever booster vaccination. The receptor comes from a man aged 25-40 years who received the YFV17D yellow fever vaccine. CDR3 nucleotide sequence: TGTGCCAGCACCCCGACAAGGAACACCGGGGAGCTGTTTTTT. This encodes CASTPTRNTGELFF.